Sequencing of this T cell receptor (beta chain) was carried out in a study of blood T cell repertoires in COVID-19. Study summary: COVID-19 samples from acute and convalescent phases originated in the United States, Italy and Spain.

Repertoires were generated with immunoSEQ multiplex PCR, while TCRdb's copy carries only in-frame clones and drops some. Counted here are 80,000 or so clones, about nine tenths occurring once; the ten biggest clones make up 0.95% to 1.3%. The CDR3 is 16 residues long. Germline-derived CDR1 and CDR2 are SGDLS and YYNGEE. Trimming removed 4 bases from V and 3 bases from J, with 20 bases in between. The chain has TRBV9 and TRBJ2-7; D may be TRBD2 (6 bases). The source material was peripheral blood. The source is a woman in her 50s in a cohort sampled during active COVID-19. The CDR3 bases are TGTGCCAGCAGCCCCCCCCCAGGGAGCGGGCGCTACGAGCAGTACTTC. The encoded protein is CASSPPPGSGRYEQYF.